This T cell receptor (beta chain) was captured in a study of human T cells and chemical hapten exposure. Study results and limitations: Large CDR3 similarity clusters arose significantly more often from expanded TCRs than from controls. Unchanged with DPC sensitization were TCRs above 1 in 1000 frequency.

Germline-derived CDR1 and CDR2 are SGHRS and YFSETQ. This CDR3 region has 16 residues. The germline V and J ends were trimmed by 0 bases and 0 bases, with 10 bases remaining between them. This clonotype was seen ten or more times. Its antigen is not known. TCRdb processed the RACE reads anew with MiXCR; each CDR3 protein has one entry. The table shows 200,000 to 300,000 distinct CDR3 sequences, with 8.6% occurring only once. Time point meaning: pre-sensitization, week 0. Indicated treatment: therapeutic diphenylcyclopropenone sensitization with weekly scalp DPC. Sequenced here: whole blood, sampled in connection with sensitization to the hapten diphenylcyclopropenone (DPC). The chain carries TRBV5-1 and TRBJ2-1; D gene unclear. The sequence came from a woman between 40 and 50 years old with alopecia areata. Some clones in this sample may be carry-over from other donors' samples. CDR3 amino acids: CASSLGGSSSYNEQFF. The DNA for the CDR3 is TGCGCCAGCAGCTTGGGGGGTAGCAGCTCCTACAATGAGCAGTTCTTC.